This T cell receptor beta chain comes out of a study of molecular identifiers for immune sequencing clone quantification. Study outcomes and limitations: Reportedly, one cell's Jurkat TCR RNA was detected within 1,200,000 naive CD8 cells. Clone sizes could be underestimated for highly expanded clones when identical TCR molecules share a barcode.

This clonotype was counted at least ten times. Its specificity is not known. The authors built bulk TCR libraries by previously described methods with listed TCR primers. TCRdb re-called the PCR reads with MiXCR, one entry per CDR3 protein. The sample contains more than 95,000 distinct CDR3 sequences, less than 25% of which appear only once. Researchers sorted naive CD8 T cells as cells that were CD8+CD4-CCR7+CD45RA+. The TCR was taken from a human donor in good health. Some libraries in this study had Jurkat cell RNA spiked in. The specimen was naive CD8+ T cells from blood, with Jurkat cell RNA spiked in. The subset was: FACS-sorted CD8+CD4-CCR7+CD45RA+ naive T cells.

The chain's CDR3 is CASSQERTSGGVMDTQYF. CDR3 coding DNA: TGTGCCAGCAGCCAAGAAAGGACTAGCGGGGGAGTCATGGATACGCAGTATTTT. The chain links TRBV3-1 to TRBJ2-3, with 13 bases that match TRBD2. With V trimmed by 0 bases and J by 6 bases, 9 bases remained unmatched. The CDR3 covers 18 residues. Germline V lookup: CDR1 LGHDT, CDR2 YNNKEL (reference sequence).